Presented here are 32 T cell receptor beta chains from one specimen sequenced in a study of blood T cells in healthy people across ages. Sample-barcoded 5' priming and a J-beta primer mix drove a second PCR of about 6 to 12 cycles. In TCRdb, the 5' RACE reads were re-called with MiXCR into one record per CDR3 protein. The data contain about 720,000 distinct CDR3 sequences, around 25% of them singletons. This sample was also put to use in a study of T cells of mothers and their children.

The specimen was blood. These receptors originate from a boy aged 5-17 years in good health.

The V gene is TRBV12-3 or TRBV12-4, the J gene TRBJ1-1; the D is unclear. This CDR3 has 16 residues. V shed 6 bases and J shed 6 bases, with 23 bases lying between them. The CDR3 sequence: CASSHQTTTGSPEAFF. Written as DNA, the CDR3 is TGTGCCAGCAGCCACCAAACGACTACGGGTTCCCCTGAAGCTTTCTTT.

Remarks on this clonotype: Being one base from a much bigger clone, this may be a read error. The J gene is TRBJ2-7, the V gene TRBV25-1; TRBD1 matches at 9 bases. V shed 8 bases and J 2 bases; nucleotides not matched to a gene: 7. The CDR3 loop spans 14 amino acids. Per germline, CDR1 MGHDK and CDR2 SYGVNS. CDR3 sequence (DNA): TGTGCCAGCGTGCCGGGACAGGGCCCCTACGAGCAGTACTTC. As protein: CASVPGQGPYEQYF.

This clonotype has only a few counts. V and J are TRBV19 and TRBJ2-5, with 7 bases aligning to TRBD2. The J call may be faulty, since TRBJ2-1 better matches the DNA end. Germline V CDR1 and CDR2: LNHDA, SQIVND (reference sequence). This CDR3 has 14 residues. The CDR3 sequence is CASSAGLGLHEQFF. CDR3 nucleotide sequence: TGTGCCAGTAGTGCCGGACTAGGGCTCCATGAGCAGTTCTTC.

This clonotype was seen a handful of times. This rearrangement joins TRBV20-1 to TRBJ2-1, with no clear D. The CDR3 totals 11 residues. From germline, CDR1 is DFQATT and CDR2 SNEGSKA (reference sequence). The germline V and J ends were trimmed by 8 bases and 3 bases, with 8 bases remaining between them. The CDR3 DNA follows: TGCAGTTCAGACGTCTACAATGAGCAGTTCTTC. Its translation is CSSDVYNEQFF.

This clonotype was observed a handful of times. The junction and the germline gene differ at one end; a read error may be behind it. The chain couples TRBV7-8 to TRBJ2-4; maybe TRBD1 (5 bases). This CDR3 has 14 amino acids. Germline V gives CDR1 SGHVS, CDR2 FQNEAQ. This CDR3 reads CVSSSPDTKNIQYF. The CDR3 DNA follows: TGTGTCAGCAGCTCGCCGGACACCAAAAACATTCAGTACTTC.

This clonotype was found a few times. This chain uses TRBV3-1 with TRBJ2-7; D is perhaps TRBD2 (6 bases). Trimming removed 3 bases at V and 2 bases at J, with 14 bases between. Germline CDR1 LGHDT, CDR2 YNNKEL (reference sequence). This CDR3 comprises 15 residues. CDR3 sequence reads: CASSQTGTATYEQYF. In DNA form, the CDR3 reads TGTGCCAGCAGCCAGACCGGGACTGCTACCTACGAGCAGTACTTC.

This CDR3 is CASSLLGVQNTEAFF. CDR3 bases: TGTGCCAGCAGTCTTCTGGGGGTCCAGAACACTGAAGCTTTCTTT. The gene calls are TRBV6-5 and TRBJ1-1, with D tentatively TRBD1 (5 bases). The germline V gene has CDR1 MNHEY and CDR2 SVGAGI. The CDR3 extends over 15 amino acids. The V end lost 5 bases, the J end lost 1 base, and 14 bases lay between the germline ends.

A few counts support this clonotype. The V gene is TRBV6-5, the J gene TRBJ2-2, with TRBD1 identical over 9 bases. V lost 5 bases, J lost 5 bases, and 3 bases stayed unmatched. Germline values: CDR1 MNHEY, CDR2 SVGAGI. The CDR3 has 14 residues. The CDR3 sequence: CASSKGQGTGELFF. The CDR3 DNA follows: TGTGCCAGCAGTAAGGGACAGGGAACCGGGGAGCTGTTTTTT.

The V call is TRBV19, the J call TRBJ2-3; D unresolved. Germline lookup yields CDR1 LNHDA and CDR2 SQIVND (reference sequence). The CDR3 runs to 15 residues. The germline V and J ends were trimmed by 6 bases and 4 bases, with 17 bases remaining between them. The CDR3 DNA sequence: TGTGCCAGTAGCCAGGACGTGAGTACATCAGATACGCAGTATTTT. Translating it yields CASSQDVSTSDTQYF.

The chain is built from TRBV4-3 and TRBJ2-7, with D perhaps TRBD2 (6 bases). The CDR3 has 16 amino acids. Trimming took off 1 base at V and 2 bases at J, with 15 bases between the two ends. Germline CDR1 and CDR2: LGHNA and YSLEER. The CDR3 DNA reads as TGCGCCAGCAGCCAAGGTGGGACTGGGTTCCCCTACGAGCAGTACTTC. This sequence encodes CASSQGGTGFPYEQYF.

Only a few counts were recorded for this clonotype. The chain is built from TRBV9 and TRBJ2-3; tentatively, D is TRBD2 (6 bases). The CDR3 has 15 residues. Trimming pared 0 bases from V and 1 base from J, leaving 9 bases between. Per germline, CDR1 SGDLS and CDR2 YYNGEE. CDR3 loop: CASSVGRDGTDTQYF. CDR3 coding DNA: TGTGCCAGCAGCGTAGGGCGGGACGGCACAGATACGCAGTATTTT.

V gene TRBV12-3 or TRBV12-4 combines with J gene TRBJ2-1; no clear D. The CDR3 length is 15 residues. V shed 5 bases and J shed 3 bases, with 14 bases lying between them. The CDR3 reads CASSNGRAIYNEQFF. The CDR3 nucleotides read TGTGCCAGCAGTAACGGCCGGGCGATCTACAATGAGCAGTTCTTC.

This chain joins TRBV6-1 and TRBJ2-5; 10 bases fit TRBD2. The J call may be incorrect, as the DNA end agrees better with TRBJ2-1. Germline lookup yields CDR1 MNHNS and CDR2 SASEGT. The length of the CDR3 is 15 residues. CDR3 loop: CASSATSGIFNEQFF. The CDR3 DNA sequence: TGTGCCAGCAGTGCCACTAGCGGGATTTTCAATGAGCAGTTCTTC.

This clonotype was detected only a few times. The chain couples TRBV29-1 to TRBJ1-2; 7 nucleotides align to TRBD1. Germline values: CDR1 SQVTM, CDR2 ANQGSEA. V gave up 2 bases and J gave up 8 bases; unmatched junction bases: 8. The CDR3 sequence is 13 residues long. The CDR3 DNA reads as TGCAGCGTTGAATGGAGGCAGGGGGACGGCTACACCTTC. This translates into CSVEWRQGDGYTF.

This clonotype was counted only a few times. J is TRBJ2-1 and V is TRBV5-1; the D gene is possibly TRBD2 (6 bases). The V end was cut by 4 bases, the J end by 0 bases, with 17 bases between. The CDR3 covers 17 residues. Germline values: CDR1 SGHRS, CDR2 YFSETQ. DNA for the CDR3: TGCGCCAGCAGCCCTCCGGACTACCCGAGCTCCTACAATGAGCAGTTCTTC. Its protein is CASSPPDYPSSYNEQFF. The full variable domain, in which reference TRBV5-1 and TRBJ2-1 provide the parts outside the CDR3, is KAGVTQTPRYLIKTRGQQVTLSCSPISGHRSVSWYQQTPGQGLQFLFEYFSETQRNKGNFPGRFSGRQFSNSRSEMNVSTLELGDSALYLCASSPPDYPSSYNEQFFGPGTRLTVL.

V and J are TRBV5-1 and TRBJ2-1; 9 bases fit TRBD2. Per germline, CDR1 SGHRS and CDR2 YFSETQ. This CDR3 spans 18 amino acids. Trimming at V came to 0 bases and at J to 5 bases, leaving 12 bases not matched to a gene. The CDR3 protein is CASSLVGAGTSSHNEQFF. DNA for the CDR3: TGCGCCAGCAGCTTGGTAGGAGCCGGGACTAGCAGTCACAATGAGCAGTTCTTC. The full variable domain, in which reference TRBV5-1 and TRBJ2-1 provide the parts outside the CDR3, is KAGVTQTPRYLIKTRGQQVTLSCSPISGHRSVSWYQQTPGQGLQFLFEYFSETQRNKGNFPGRFSGRQFSNSRSEMNVSTLELGDSALYLCASSLVGAGTSSHNEQFFGPGTRLTVL.

This clonotype has just a few counts. The chain links TRBV7-3 to TRBJ2-5; a weak D match, TRBD1 (6 bases). Per germline, CDR1 SGHTA and CDR2 FQGTGA. This CDR3 has 14 amino acids. V lost 1 base and J 5 bases, leaving 11 bases between the germline ends. The chain's CDR3 is CASSLKGVGETQYF. The DNA for the CDR3 is TGTGCCAGCAGCTTAAAGGGGGTAGGGGAGACCCAGTACTTC.

The chain carries TRBV28 and TRBJ2-7; 7 bases match TRBD1. Losses at the gene ends were 4 bases for V and 6 bases for J; bases not matched to a gene: 12. Germline CDR1 is MDHEN and CDR2 is SYDVKM. The CDR3 runs 15 residues. The CDR3 loop is CASSSPDRAAREQYF. The CDR3 nucleotides read TGTGCCAGCAGTTCCCCCGACAGGGCGGCCCGCGAGCAGTACTTC.

In its sample, this clonotype was seen a few times. J is TRBJ1-1 and V is TRBV15; no definite D call. CDR3 length: 17 residues. V was pared by 0 bases and J by 1 base, with 15 bases between. The germline V gene encodes CDR1 LNHNV and CDR2 YYDKDF (reference sequence). The CDR3 reads CATSRDQALGGNTEAFF. CDR3 bases: TGTGCCACCAGCAGAGATCAGGCTCTCGGCGGGAACACTGAAGCTTTCTTT.

There are a few counts of this clonotype. This chain links TRBV7-9 with TRBJ1-4; D might be TRBD1 (5 bases). Trimming removed 5 bases at V and 8 bases at J, with 15 bases between. Germline V lookup: CDR1 SEHNR, CDR2 FQNEAQ (reference sequence). The CDR3 spans 14 residues. The CDR3 here is CASSQTGGGEKLFF. The CDR3 DNA is TGTGCCAGCAGCCAGACGGGGGGAGGAGAAAAACTGTTTTTT.

The rearrangement joins TRBV29-1 to TRBJ1-5; D not resolved. This CDR3 contains 12 residues. The germline V and J ends were trimmed by 0 bases and 5 bases, with 5 bases remaining between them. CDR1 is SQVTM, CDR2 ANQGSEA, per germline. CDR3 region: CSVEDGDQPQHF. For the CDR3, the DNA is TGCAGCGTTGAAGACGGTGATCAGCCCCAGCATTTT. The entire variable domain, with the rest obtained from reference TRBV29-1 and TRBJ1-5, is as follows: SAVISQKPSRDICQRGTSLTIQCQVDSQVTMMFWYRQQPGQSLTLIATANQGSEATYESGFVIDKFPISRPNLTFSTLTVSNMSPEDSSIYLCSVEDGDQPQHFGDGTRLSIL.

The rearrangement links TRBV11-2 to TRBJ2-1, with D maybe TRBD2 (6 bases). CDR1 is SGHAT, CDR2 FQNNGV, per germline. V was trimmed by 1 base and J by 9 bases, leaving 22 bases between them. This CDR3 has 17 residues. The CDR3 spells CASSLGWGDSRNGEQFF. The CDR3 DNA follows: TGTGCCAGCAGCTTAGGTTGGGGGGACTCACGAAACGGTGAGCAGTTCTTC.

This clonotype was picked up a small number of times. The genes are TRBV5-5 and TRBJ2-2; 11 bases are a match to TRBD2. The CDR3 totals 16 residues. The V gene's germline CDR1 is SGHKS and CDR2 YYEKEE (reference sequence). Losses at the gene ends were 3 bases for V and 4 bases for J; bases not matched to a gene: 5. CDR3 region: CASSSTSGGSTGELFF. As DNA, the CDR3 is TGTGCCAGCAGCTCCACTAGCGGGGGATCCACCGGGGAGCTGTTTTTT.

The genes are TRBV9 and TRBJ2-2, with unresolved D. Germline V gene sequence: CDR1 SGDLS, CDR2 YYNGEE. V was pared by 0 bases and J by 4 bases, with 19 bases between. The CDR3 has 18 residues. In DNA form, the CDR3 reads TGTGCCAGCAGCGTAGTAGAAGTTGGGTATTCCGTCACCGGGGAGCTGTTTTTT. Translation: CASSVVEVGYSVTGELFF.

V usage is TRBV6-2 or TRBV6-3 and J usage is TRBJ2-1, with TRBD2 matching 15 bases. The germline V gene has CDR1 MNHEY and CDR2 SVGEGT. The trim removed 1 base at V and 7 bases at J, leaving 17 bases unmatched. This CDR3 is 21 amino acids long. The CDR3 loop reads CASSYWSPGLAGGYGYNEQFF. CDR3 coding DNA: TGTGCCAGCAGTTACTGGTCACCGGGACTAGCGGGGGGCTACGGGTATAATGAGCAGTTCTTC.

This chain links TRBV5-1 with TRBJ2-5; D gene uncertain. Judging by the DNA end, TRBJ2-7 fits better; the J call may be wrong. Germline-derived CDR1 and CDR2 are SGHRS and YFSETQ. The CDR3 extends over 15 amino acids. CDR3 sequence reads: CASSLGVISSYEQYF. In DNA, the CDR3 is TGCGCCAGCAGCTTGGGAGTCATTAGCTCCTACGAGCAGTACTTC.

The J gene is TRBJ2-1, the V gene TRBV7-3, with D perhaps TRBD1 or TRBD2 (5 bases each). The DNA end is more similar to TRBJ2-5, so the J call may be wrong. This CDR3 spans 16 amino acids. CDR1 and CDR2 from the germline V gene are SGHTA and FQGTGA. CDR3 nucleotides: TGTGCCAGCAGCTTCCACGGGGCAGCGTCGCAAGAGACCCAGTACTTC. It yields the protein CASSFHGAASQETQYF.

This clonotype was seen a handful of times. The J gene is TRBJ2-7, the V gene TRBV14; 8 bases map to TRBD2. CDR1 SGHDN and CDR2 FVKESK come from the germline V gene. Trimming removed 2 bases from V and 4 bases from J; junction bases left unmatched: 4. This CDR3 contains 14 residues. Written as DNA, the CDR3 is TGTGCCAGCAGCCAATACGGGAGGGCATACGAGCAGTACTTC. Residues: CASSQYGRAYEQYF.

This chain connects TRBV5-1 to TRBJ1-2; D remains unclear. Germline V gives CDR1 SGHRS, CDR2 YFSETQ. This CDR3 spans 8 amino acids. Trimming left V 4 bases short and J 11 bases short, with 3 bases between. The CDR3 spells CASSEYTF. CDR3 DNA: TGCGCCAGCAGCGAATACACCTTC.

This clonotype has just a few counts. The chain is built from TRBV2 and TRBJ2-4; possible D gene TRBD1, 6 bases. Deletions cut 8 bases from V and 0 bases from J, with 11 bases between. From germline, CDR1 is SNHLY and CDR2 FYNNEI. CDR3 length equals 14 residues. The DNA for the CDR3 is TGTGCCAGCGGGGGCGCCCTAGCCAAAAACATTCAGTACTTC. It specifies CASGGALAKNIQYF.

This chain uses TRBV4-1 with TRBJ1-1, with TRBD1 as a possible D gene (5 bases). The CDR3 is 15 residues long. Trimming pared 4 bases from V and 0 bases from J, leaving 12 bases between. Germline V gene data show CDR1 as MGHRA and CDR2 as YSYEKL. DNA of the CDR3: TGCGCCAGCAGCCCTGCCTGGGGGATGAACACTGAAGCTTTCTTT. It yields the protein CASSPAWGMNTEAFF.

This clonotype came up a few times. The chain uses TRBV7-9 and TRBJ2-5; 13 positions agree with TRBD2. The J call may be faulty, since TRBJ2-1 better matches the DNA end. The germline gives CDR1 SEHNR, CDR2 FQNEAQ (reference sequence). The CDR3 consists of 16 residues. The CDR3: CASSAPGTSGMTEQFF. In DNA form, the CDR3 reads TGTGCCAGCAGCGCACCCGGGACTAGCGGGATGACTGAGCAGTTCTTC.